The entry below describes one TCR beta chain. This clone was seen many times. No antigen is known for it. Within one base of it there is no much larger clone, and no base qualities were kept. Library construction relied on PCR. Data came from an Illumina HiSeq 4000. The TCR beta-chain CDR3 region of each patient was profiled by high-throughput sequencing. As for the authors' bioinformatics: The researchers built a classifier to tell apart papillary thyroid cancer patients with distant metastasis, based on CDR3 differences among clinicopathological groups. The Shannon index was used to assess repertoire diversity, and the Morisita-Horn index was used to assess tumor-blood repertoire similarity. TCRdb passed the public sequencing reads through fastp at Q25 and MiXCR, retaining productive beta sequences. TCRdb assigned the V and J calls; the authors' analysis was not used. Present in this sample are approximately 69,000 clones, about 14% of which were seen just once. The ten largest make up approximately 6.1% of the sample.

V is cut by 4 bases and J by 5 bases, and the space between the germline ends is 9 bases. The CDR3, from cysteine to phenylalanine, totals 13 residues. Kept here is only the CDR3 DNA, which spans 39 bases and is read in frame from base 1. The germline V gene gives CDR1 as MNHNS and CDR2 as SASEGT. This record belongs to a study of metastatic and nonmetastatic thyroid tumors (dated by TCRdb to the early 2020s). Context from the whole study: For patients with malignant and with benign thyroid disease, the researchers compared repertoires between peripheral blood samples and tumor or nodule tissue samples. What the authors observed across the whole study: In both blood and tumor samples, malignant tumors were reported to have significantly higher TCR beta diversity than benign nodules.

Before undergoing thyroid surgery, none of the patients had been given any kind of treatment. Patient clinical samples collected from about 2012 to 2018 were retrospectively analysed using T-cell receptor beta sequencing. The clonotype was recovered from a male donor with papillary thyroid cancer or a benign thyroid nodule (not recorded which). Some clones in this sample may be carry-over from other donors' samples. The V gene is TRBV6-1 and the J gene is TRBJ2-1; the D gene could be TRBD1 or TRBD2, each one agreeing over 5 bases. Sequencing was done on a sample of blood. The CDR3 protein: CASSVGANNEQFF. The DNA is as follows: TGTGCCAGCAGTGTCGGGGCAAACAATGAGCAGTTCTTC.